The text below deals with one T cell receptor (beta chain). Deletions cut 4 bases from V and 0 bases from J, with 12 bases between. The V gene's germline CDR1 is KGHDR and CDR2 SFDVKD. The CDR3 is made up of 16 amino acids. The data were taken from a study of blood T cell repertoires in COVID-19. Here immunoSEQ multiplex PCR was the method, and the copy in TCRdb shows in-frame clones only, minus some. The data hold some 240,000 clones, with roughly 88% observed a single time. The sequence was collected from a woman aged 40-49 years who had recovered from COVID-19. This chain connects TRBV24-1 to TRBJ2-1; TRBD2 is a possible D gene (5 bases). The sequenced sample was peripheral blood. The CDR3, as DNA: TGTGCCACCAGTGAGTCAACCGGGAACTCCTACAATGAGCAGTTCTTC. It encodes CATSESTGNSYNEQFF.